This TCR beta chain was found in a study of sequential checkpoint blockade in melanoma. Across the study: Twenty-two patients had tumor biopsies before treatment and at week 13. Whole-study results and caveats: T-cell fraction and clonality followed PD-L1 and CD8+ counts, not mutational load.

The sample's treatment: randomized to nivolumab then ipilimumab (arm A) or the reverse (arm B). DNA-damaging chemotherapy had not been given to any patient beforehand. Here immunoSEQ multiplex PCR was the method, and the copy in TCRdb shows in-frame clones only, minus some. The sample yields about 3,000 clones, around a fifth seen once. In germline, CDR1 is SGDLS, CDR2 YYNGEE. The CDR3 is 13 residues long. The germline V and J ends were trimmed by 5 bases and 2 bases, with 8 bases remaining between them. A word on this clone: Its antigen remains unidentified.

The source was tumor tissue (inferred from file names), collected from a patient given nivolumab and ipilimumab in sequence. This rearrangement joins TRBV9 to TRBJ2-1; the D is unclear. This sequence originates from a human patient with melanoma. Some clones in this sample may be carry-over from other donors' samples. CDR3 nucleotides: TGTGCCAGCAGTGCAATCACCTACAATGAGCAGTTCTTC. Protein sequence: CASSAITYNEQFF.